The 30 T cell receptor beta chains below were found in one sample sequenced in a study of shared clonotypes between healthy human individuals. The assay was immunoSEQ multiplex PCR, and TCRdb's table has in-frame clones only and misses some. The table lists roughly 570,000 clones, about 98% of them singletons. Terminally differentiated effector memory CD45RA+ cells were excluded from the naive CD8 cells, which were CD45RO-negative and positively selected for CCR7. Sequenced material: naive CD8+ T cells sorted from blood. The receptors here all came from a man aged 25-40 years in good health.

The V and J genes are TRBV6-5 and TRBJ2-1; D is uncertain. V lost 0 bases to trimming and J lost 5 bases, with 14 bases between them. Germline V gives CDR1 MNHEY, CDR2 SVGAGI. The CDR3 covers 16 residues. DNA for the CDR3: TGTGCCAGCAGTTACTCGATTTGGGATAGGAACAATGAGCAGTTCTTC. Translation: CASSYSIWDRNNEQFF.

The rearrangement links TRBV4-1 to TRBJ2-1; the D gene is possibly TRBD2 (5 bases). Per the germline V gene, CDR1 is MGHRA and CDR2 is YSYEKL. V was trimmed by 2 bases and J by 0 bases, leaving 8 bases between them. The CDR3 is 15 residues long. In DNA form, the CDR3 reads TGCGCCAGCAGCCAATATAGCGACTCCTACAATGAGCAGTTCTTC. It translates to CASSQYSDSYNEQFF.

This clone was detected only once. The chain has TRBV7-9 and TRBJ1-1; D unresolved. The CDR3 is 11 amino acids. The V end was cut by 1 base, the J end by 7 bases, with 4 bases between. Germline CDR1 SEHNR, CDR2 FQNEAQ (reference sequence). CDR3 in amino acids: CASSLGYEAFF. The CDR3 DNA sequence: TGTGCCAGCAGCTTAGGGTATGAAGCTTTCTTT.

Here the CDR3 reads CASRTFSSYEQYF. CDR3 in DNA: TGTGCCAGCAGGACATTCAGCTCCTACGAGCAGTACTTC. V and J are TRBV6-1 and TRBJ2-7, with D uncertain. Germline V gene data show CDR1 as MNHNS and CDR2 as SASEGT. This CDR3 has 13 amino acids. V lost 6 bases and J 0 bases, leaving 9 bases between the germline ends.

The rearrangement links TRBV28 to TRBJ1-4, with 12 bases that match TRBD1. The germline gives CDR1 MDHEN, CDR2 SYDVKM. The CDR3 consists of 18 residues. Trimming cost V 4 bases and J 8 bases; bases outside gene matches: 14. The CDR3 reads CASSSSGTGGSPGEKLFF. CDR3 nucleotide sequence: TGTGCCAGCAGTTCTTCCGGGACAGGGGGCTCCCCTGGGGAAAAACTGTTTTTT.

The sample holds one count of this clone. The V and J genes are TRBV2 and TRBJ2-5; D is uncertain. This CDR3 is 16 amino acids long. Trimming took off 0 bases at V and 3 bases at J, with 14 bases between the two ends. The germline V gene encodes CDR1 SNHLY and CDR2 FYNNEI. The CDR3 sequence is CASSEARSKLKETQYF. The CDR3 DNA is TGTGCCAGCAGTGAAGCGAGGTCAAAGCTGAAAGAGACCCAGTACTTC. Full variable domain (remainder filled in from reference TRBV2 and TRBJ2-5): EPEVTQTPSHQVTQMGQEVILRCVPISNHLYFYWYRQILGQKVEFLVSFYNNEISEKSEIFDDQFSVERPDGSNFTLKIRSTKLEDSAMYFCASSEARSKLKETQYFGPGTRLLVL.

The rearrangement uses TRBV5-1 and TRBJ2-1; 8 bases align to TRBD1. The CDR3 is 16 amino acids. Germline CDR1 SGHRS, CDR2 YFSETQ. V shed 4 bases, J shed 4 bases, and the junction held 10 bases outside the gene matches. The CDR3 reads CASSLAGTGIYNEQFF. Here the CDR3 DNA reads TGCGCCAGCAGCCTGGCCGGGACAGGAATTTACAATGAGCAGTTCTTC.

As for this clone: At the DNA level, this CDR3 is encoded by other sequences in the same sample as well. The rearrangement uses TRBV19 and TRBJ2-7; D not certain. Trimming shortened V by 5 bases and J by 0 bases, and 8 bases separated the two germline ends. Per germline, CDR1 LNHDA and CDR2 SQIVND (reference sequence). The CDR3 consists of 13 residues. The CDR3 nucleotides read TGTGCCAGTAGTCCCGGTCCCTCCTACGAGCAGTACTTC. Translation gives CASSPGPSYEQYF.

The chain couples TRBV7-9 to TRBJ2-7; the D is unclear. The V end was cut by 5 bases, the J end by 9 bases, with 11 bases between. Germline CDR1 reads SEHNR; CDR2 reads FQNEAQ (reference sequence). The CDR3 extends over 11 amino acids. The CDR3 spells CASSPRVGQYF. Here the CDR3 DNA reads TGTGCCAGCAGCCCCCGGGTCGGGCAGTACTTC.

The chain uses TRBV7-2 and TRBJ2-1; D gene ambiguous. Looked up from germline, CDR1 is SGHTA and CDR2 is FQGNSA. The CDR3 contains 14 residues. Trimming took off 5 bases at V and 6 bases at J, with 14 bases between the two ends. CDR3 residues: CASSPPVGGNEQFF. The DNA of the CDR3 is TGTGCCAGCAGCCCCCCGGTGGGCGGCAATGAGCAGTTCTTC. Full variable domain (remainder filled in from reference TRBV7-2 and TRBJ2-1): GAGVSQSPSNKVTEKGKDVELRCDPISGHTALYWYRQSLGQGLEFLIYFQGNSAPDKSGLPSDRFSAERTGGSVSTLTIQRTQQEDSAVYLCASSPPVGGNEQFFGPGTRLTVL.

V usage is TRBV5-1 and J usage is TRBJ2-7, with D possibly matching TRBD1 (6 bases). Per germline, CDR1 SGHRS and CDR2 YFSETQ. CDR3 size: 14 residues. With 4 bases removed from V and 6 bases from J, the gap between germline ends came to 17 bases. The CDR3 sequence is CASSPSQGLSEQYF. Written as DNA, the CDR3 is TGCGCCAGCAGCCCCAGTCAGGGGCTGTCCGAGCAGTACTTC. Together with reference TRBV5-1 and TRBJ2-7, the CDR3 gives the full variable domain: KAGVTQTPRYLIKTRGQQVTLSCSPISGHRSVSWYQQTPGQGLQFLFEYFSETQRNKGNFPGRFSGRQFSNSRSEMNVSTLELGDSALYLCASSPSQGLSEQYFGPGTRLTVT.

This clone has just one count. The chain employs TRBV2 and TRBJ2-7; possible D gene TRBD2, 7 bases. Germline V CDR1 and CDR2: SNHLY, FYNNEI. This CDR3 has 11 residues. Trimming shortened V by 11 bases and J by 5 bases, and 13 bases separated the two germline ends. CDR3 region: CAEKGGNEQYF. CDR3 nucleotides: TGTGCCGAAAAGGGGGGGAACGAGCAGTACTTC.

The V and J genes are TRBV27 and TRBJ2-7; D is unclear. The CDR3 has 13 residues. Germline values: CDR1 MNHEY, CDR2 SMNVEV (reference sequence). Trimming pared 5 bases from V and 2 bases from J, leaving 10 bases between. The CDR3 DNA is TGTGCCAGCAGTCCTGGTAACCCCTACGAGCAGTACTTC. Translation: CASSPGNPYEQYF.

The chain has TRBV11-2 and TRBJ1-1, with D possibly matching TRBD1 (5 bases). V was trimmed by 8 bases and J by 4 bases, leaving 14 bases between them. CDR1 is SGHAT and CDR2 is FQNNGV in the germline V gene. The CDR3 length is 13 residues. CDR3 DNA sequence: TGTGCCAGCCCGAAGGGGACGGCCACTGAAGCTTTCTTT. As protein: CASPKGTATEAFF.

In DNA form, the CDR3 reads TGTGCCAGCAGCTTCTCCAGATACTACGAGCAGTACTTC. Amino acid sequence: CASSFSRYYEQYF. V gene TRBV7-2 combines with J gene TRBJ2-7, with D unresolved. CDR1 is SGHTA and CDR2 is FQGNSA in the germline V gene. This CDR3 has 13 amino acids. The ends were cut back, 3 bases at V and 3 bases at J, with 9 bases in the middle.

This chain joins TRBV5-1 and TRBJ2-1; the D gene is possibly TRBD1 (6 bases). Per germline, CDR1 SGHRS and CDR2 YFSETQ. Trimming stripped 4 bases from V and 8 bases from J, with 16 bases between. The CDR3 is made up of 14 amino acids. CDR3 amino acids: CASSLGQPGYEQFF. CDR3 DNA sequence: TGCGCCAGCAGCCTCGGACAGCCGGGGTATGAGCAGTTCTTC.

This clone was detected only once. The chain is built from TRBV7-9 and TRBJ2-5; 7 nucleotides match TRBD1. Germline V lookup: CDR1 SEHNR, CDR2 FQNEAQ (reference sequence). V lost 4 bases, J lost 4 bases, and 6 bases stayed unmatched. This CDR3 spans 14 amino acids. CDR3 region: CASSSTGLGETQYF. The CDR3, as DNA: TGTGCCAGCAGCTCGACAGGGTTGGGAGAGACCCAGTACTTC.

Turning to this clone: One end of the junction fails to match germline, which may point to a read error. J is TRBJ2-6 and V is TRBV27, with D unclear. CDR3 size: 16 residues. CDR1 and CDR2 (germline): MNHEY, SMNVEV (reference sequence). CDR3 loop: CASSSLGNTGANVLTF. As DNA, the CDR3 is TGTGCCAGCAGTTCCCTCGGAAACACTGGTGCCAACGTCCTGACTTTC.

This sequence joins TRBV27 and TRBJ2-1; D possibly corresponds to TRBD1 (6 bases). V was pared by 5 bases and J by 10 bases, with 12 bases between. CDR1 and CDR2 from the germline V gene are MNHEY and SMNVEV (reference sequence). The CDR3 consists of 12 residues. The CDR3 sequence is CASSPPDREQFF. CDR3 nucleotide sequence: TGTGCCAGCAGTCCTCCTGACAGGGAGCAGTTCTTC.

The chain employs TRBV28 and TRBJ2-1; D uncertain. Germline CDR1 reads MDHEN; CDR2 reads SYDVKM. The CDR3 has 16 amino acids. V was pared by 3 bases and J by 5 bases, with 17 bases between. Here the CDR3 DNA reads TGTGCCAGCAGTTTCCCGCCTAGAGGACGAGACAATGAGCAGTTCTTC. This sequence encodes CASSFPPRGRDNEQFF.

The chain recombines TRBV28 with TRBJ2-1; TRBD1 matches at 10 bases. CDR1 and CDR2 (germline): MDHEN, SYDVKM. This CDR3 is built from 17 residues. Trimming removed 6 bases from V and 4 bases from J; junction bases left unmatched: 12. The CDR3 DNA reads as TGTGCCAGCAGACTCGACGTCGGGACAGGGGCTTACAATGAGCAGTTCTTC. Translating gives CASRLDVGTGAYNEQFF. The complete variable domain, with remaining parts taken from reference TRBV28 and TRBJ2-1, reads DVKVTQSSRYLVKRTGEKVFLECVQDMDHENMFWYRQDPGLGLRLIYFSYDVKMKEKGDIPEGYSVSREKKERFSLILESASTNQTSMYLCASRLDVGTGAYNEQFFGPGTRLTVL.

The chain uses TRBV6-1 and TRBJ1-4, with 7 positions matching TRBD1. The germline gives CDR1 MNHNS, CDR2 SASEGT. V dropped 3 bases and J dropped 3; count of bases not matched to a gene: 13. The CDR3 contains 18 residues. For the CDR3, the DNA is TGTGCCAGCAGTGAGCAGGAACAGGGGAGGTGGCCTAATGAAAAACTGTTTTTT. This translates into CASSEQEQGRWPNEKLFF.

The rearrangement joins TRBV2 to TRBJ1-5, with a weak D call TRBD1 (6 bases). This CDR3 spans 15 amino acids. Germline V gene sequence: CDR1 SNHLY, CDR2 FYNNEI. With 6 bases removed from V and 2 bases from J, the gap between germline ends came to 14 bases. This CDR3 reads CASSKPGEGNQPQHF. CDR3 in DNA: TGTGCCAGCAGCAAACCAGGGGAGGGCAATCAGCCCCAGCATTTT.

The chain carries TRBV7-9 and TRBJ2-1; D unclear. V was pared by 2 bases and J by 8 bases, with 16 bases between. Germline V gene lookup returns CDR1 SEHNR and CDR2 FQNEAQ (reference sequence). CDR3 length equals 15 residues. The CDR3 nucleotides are TGTGCCAGCAGCTTAAGCCCGGTGCCGGTCGATGAGCAGTTCTTC. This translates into CASSLSPVPVDEQFF.

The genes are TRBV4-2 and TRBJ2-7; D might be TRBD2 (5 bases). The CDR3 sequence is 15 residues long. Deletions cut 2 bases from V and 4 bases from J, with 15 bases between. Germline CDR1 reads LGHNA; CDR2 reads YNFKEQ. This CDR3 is CASSQYFGGDYEQYF. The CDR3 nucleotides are TGTGCCAGCAGCCAATACTTTGGAGGAGATTACGAGCAGTACTTC.

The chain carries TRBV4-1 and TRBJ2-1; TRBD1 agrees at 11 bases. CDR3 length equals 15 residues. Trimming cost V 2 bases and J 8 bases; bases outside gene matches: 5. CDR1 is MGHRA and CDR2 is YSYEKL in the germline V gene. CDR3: CASSQRTGGLDEQFF. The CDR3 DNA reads TGCGCCAGCAGCCAACGGACAGGGGGCCTCGATGAGCAGTTCTTC.

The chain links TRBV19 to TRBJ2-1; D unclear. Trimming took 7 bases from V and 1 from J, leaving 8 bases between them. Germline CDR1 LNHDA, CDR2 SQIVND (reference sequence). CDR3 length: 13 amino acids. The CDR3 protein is CASNGGSYNEQFF. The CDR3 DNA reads TGTGCCAGTAATGGCGGTTCCTACAATGAGCAGTTCTTC.

The chain's CDR3 is CASSDDSVTTEQYF. CDR3 nucleotide sequence: TGTGCCAGCAGCGACGACAGTGTGACGACCGAGCAGTACTTC. The chain is built from TRBV9 and TRBJ2-7; D may be TRBD1 (5 bases). The length of the CDR3 is 14 residues. V lost 3 bases, J lost 6 bases, and 16 bases lay in between. In germline, CDR1 is SGDLS, CDR2 YYNGEE.

The CDR3 reads CASRALQGDYNEQFF. CDR3 nucleotide sequence: TGTGCCAGCAGGGCACTGCAGGGGGATTACAATGAGCAGTTCTTC. The chain links TRBV7-9 to TRBJ2-1; TRBD1 matches 7 bases. Germline-derived CDR1 and CDR2 are SEHNR and FQNEAQ (reference sequence). CDR3 length: 15 residues. The V segment lost 6 bases and the J segment 4 bases; nucleotides outside the gene matches: 9.

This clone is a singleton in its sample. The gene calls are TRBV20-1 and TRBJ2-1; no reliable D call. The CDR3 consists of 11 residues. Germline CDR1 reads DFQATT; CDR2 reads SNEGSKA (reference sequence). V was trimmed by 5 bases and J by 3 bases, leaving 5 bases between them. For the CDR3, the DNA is TGCAGTGCTGGGGACTACAATGAGCAGTTCTTC. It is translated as CSAGDYNEQFF.